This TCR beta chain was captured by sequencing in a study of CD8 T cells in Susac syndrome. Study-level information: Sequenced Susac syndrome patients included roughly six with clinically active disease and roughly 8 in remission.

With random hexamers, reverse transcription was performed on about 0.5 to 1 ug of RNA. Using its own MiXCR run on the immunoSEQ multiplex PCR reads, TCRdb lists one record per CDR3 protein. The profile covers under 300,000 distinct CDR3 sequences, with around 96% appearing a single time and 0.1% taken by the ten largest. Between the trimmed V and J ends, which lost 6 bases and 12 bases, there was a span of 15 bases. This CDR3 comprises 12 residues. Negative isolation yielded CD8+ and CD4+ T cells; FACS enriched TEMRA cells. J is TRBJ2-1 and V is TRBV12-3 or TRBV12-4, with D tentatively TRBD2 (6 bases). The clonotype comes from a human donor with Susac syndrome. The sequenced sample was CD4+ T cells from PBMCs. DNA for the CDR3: TGTGCCAGCAGCCCCTCGTCCGGGAGGCAGTTCTTC. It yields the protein CASSPSSGRQFF.